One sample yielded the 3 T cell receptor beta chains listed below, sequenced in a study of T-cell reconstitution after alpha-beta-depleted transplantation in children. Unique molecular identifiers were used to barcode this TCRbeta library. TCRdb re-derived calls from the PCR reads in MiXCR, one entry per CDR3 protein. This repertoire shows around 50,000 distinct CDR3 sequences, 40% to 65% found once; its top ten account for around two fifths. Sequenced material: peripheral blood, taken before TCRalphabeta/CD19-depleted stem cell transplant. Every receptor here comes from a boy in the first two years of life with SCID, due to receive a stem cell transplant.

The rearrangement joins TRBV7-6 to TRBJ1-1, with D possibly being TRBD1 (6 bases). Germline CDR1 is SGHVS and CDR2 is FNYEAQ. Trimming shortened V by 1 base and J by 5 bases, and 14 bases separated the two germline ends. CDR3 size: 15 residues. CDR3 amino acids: CASSLGAGAKTEAFF. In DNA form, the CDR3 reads TGTGCCAGCAGCTTAGGGGCAGGGGCCAAAACTGAAGCTTTCTTT. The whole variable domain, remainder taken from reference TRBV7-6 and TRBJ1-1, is GAGVSQSPRYKVTKRGQDVALRCDPISGHVSLYWYRQALGQGPEFLTYFNYEAQQDKSGLPNDRFSAERPEGSISTLTIQRTEQRDSAMYRCASSLGAGAKTEAFFGQGTRLTVV.

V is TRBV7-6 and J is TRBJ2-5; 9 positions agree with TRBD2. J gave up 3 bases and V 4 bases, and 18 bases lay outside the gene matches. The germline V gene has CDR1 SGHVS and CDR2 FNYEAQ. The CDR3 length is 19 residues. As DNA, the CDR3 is TGTGCCAGCAGCTCGGATAGCGGGGGTCTGTATGGAGCGGAAGAGACCCAGTACTTC. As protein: CASSSDSGGLYGAEETQYF. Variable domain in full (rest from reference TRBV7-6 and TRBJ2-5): GAGVSQSPRYKVTKRGQDVALRCDPISGHVSLYWYRQALGQGPEFLTYFNYEAQQDKSGLPNDRFSAERPEGSISTLTIQRTEQRDSAMYRCASSSDSGGLYGAEETQYFGPGTRLLVL.

For the CDR3, the DNA is TGCAGTGCTAGCGCGGGGCTAGATCGGACGGTTGGCTACACCTTC. Amino acids: CSASAGLDRTVGYTF. The V call is TRBV20-1, the J call TRBJ1-2, with D tentatively TRBD1 (5 bases). Germline CDR1 reads DFQATT; CDR2 reads SNEGSKA (reference sequence). The CDR3 has 15 residues. The V gene lost 3 bases and the J gene lost 7 bases, with 21 bases spanning the gap.